The present T cell receptor beta chain was sequenced within a study of technical replicates of blood from four donors. Assay: immunoSEQ multiplex PCR; the TCRdb copy retains only in-frame clones and omits some. Of about 81,000 clones in the sample, 85% to 95% were seen once. The CDR3 length is 19 residues. Germline CDR1 is MDHEN and CDR2 is SYDVKM. V lost 4 bases to trimming and J lost 5 bases; unmatched junction nucleotides: 19. The receptor was derived from a human donor in good health. The chain recombines TRBV28 with TRBJ2-7; 11 bases match TRBD2. The sequenced material came from T cells isolated from PBMCs. Here the CDR3 reads CASSSRQQKLAGEYHEQYF. The CDR3 bases are TGTGCCAGCAGTTCCAGGCAACAGAAACTAGCGGGAGAGTATCACGAGCAGTACTTC. Complete variable domain (other parts from reference TRBV28 and TRBJ2-7): DVKVTQSSRYLVKRTGEKVFLECVQDMDHENMFWYRQDPGLGLRLIYFSYDVKMKEKGDIPEGYSVSREKKERFSLILESASTNQTSMYLCASSSRQQKLAGEYHEQYFGPGTRLTVT.